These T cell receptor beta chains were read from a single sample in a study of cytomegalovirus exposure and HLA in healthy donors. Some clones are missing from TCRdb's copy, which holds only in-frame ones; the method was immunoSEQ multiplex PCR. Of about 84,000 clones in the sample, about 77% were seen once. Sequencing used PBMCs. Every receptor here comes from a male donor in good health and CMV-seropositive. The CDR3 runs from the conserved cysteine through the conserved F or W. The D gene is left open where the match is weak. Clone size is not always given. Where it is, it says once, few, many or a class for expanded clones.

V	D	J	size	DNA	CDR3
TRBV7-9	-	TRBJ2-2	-	TGTGCCAGCAGCTTGGAGGGGGCGTTCACCGGGGAGCTGTTTTTT	CASSLEGAFTGELFF
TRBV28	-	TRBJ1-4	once	TGTGCCAGCAGTTTGTCCGACAGGATTAATGAAAAACTGTTTTTT	CASSLSDRINEKLFF
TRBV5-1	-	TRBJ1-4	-	TGCGCCAGCAGCTTGAGAGCAGGGCGCGATGAAAAACTGTTTTTT	CASSLRAGRDEKLFF
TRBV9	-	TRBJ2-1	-	TGTGCCAGCAGCGTAGCGGGATACAATGAGCAGTTCTTC	CASSVAGYNEQFF
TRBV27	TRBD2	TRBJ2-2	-	TGTGCCAGCAGTCCCCGCGGGAGAAACACCGGGGAGCTGTTTTTT	CASSPRGRNTGELFF
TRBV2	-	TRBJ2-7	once	TGTGCCAGCAGCCTAAGACCACAGATCCGCTACGAGCAGTACTTC	CASSLRPQIRYEQYF
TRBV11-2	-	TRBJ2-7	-	TGTGCCAGCAGCTCGGGACTTTCAGTAGACTACGAGCAGTACTTC	CASSSGLSVDYEQYF
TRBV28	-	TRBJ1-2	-	TGTGCCAGCAGTTTATTGGTCGGGGGGAATGGCTACACCTTC	CASSLLVGGNGYTF
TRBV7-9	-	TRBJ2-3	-	TGTGCCAGCAGCTTAGTAGGACTTAAAGGTGGATCCACAGATGCGCAGTATTTT	CASSLVGLKGGSTDAQYF
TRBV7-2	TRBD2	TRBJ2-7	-	TGTGCCAGCAGCTTAGCGCAAGGCGGGAGTAGAAGCGAGCAGTACTTC	CASSLAQGGSRSEQYF
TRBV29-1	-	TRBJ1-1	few	TGCAGCGGGACAACAGGAAACACTGAAGCTTTCTTT	CSGTTGNTEAFF
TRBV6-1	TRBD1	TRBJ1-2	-	TGTGCCAGCAGTAAGACAGGGGTCGCAAACTATGGCTACACCTTC	CASSKTGVANYGYTF
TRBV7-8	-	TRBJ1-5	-	TGTGCCAGCAGCTTAGTGGAGGGAGGGGCGGGCAATCAGCCCCAGCATTTT	CASSLVEGGAGNQPQHF
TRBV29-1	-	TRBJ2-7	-	TGCAGCGTCACCCTGGGGGGGCACGAGCAGTACTTC	CSVTLGGHEQYF
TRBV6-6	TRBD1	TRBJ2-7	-	TGTGCCAGCACCTCCACAGGGGGCTCCTACGAGCAGTACTTC	CASTSTGGSYEQYF